This is a list of T cell receptor beta chains from one sample in a study of cytomegalovirus exposure and HLA in healthy donors. Sequencing was performed with immunoSEQ multiplex PCR; in TCRdb, only in-frame clones are kept and a portion is missing. The repertoire includes approximately 190,000 clones, about an eighth of them detected once, and 7.8% sits in the top ten. Sequencing was done on a sample of PBMCs. The source of these receptors is a man aged 45-65 years in good health and CMV-seropositive. Both conserved end residues are part of each CDR3. The D gene is left open where the match is weak. Only part of the rows carry a size: once, few, many, or a class if the clone is expanded.

D: TRBD1; size: few; V: TRBV9; J: TRBJ2-1; DNA: TGTGCCAGCAGCCTCTGGACAGGCCGGGATGAGCAGTTCTTC; CDR3: CASSLWTGRDEQFF
D: .; size: .; V: TRBV7-9; J: TRBJ2-1; DNA: TGTGCCAGCAGCTTGTATAGCTCAAACAATGAGCAGTTCTTC; CDR3: CASSLYSSNNEQFF
D: .; size: few; V: TRBV29-1; J: TRBJ2-3; DNA: TGCAGCGTTCACCGAGGAACAGATACGCAGTATTTT; CDR3: CSVHRGTDTQYF
D: .; size: few; V: TRBV5-1; J: TRBJ2-7; DNA: TGCGCCAGCAGCTTGGGCCTGACGGATCCCTACGAGCGGTACTTC; CDR3: CASSLGLTDPYERYF
D: .; size: few; V: TRBV7-2; J: TRBJ2-6; DNA: TGTGCCAGCAGCCAAGCCGGGGTAGGGGCCAACGTCCTGACTTTC; CDR3: CASSQAGVGANVLTF
D: TRBD2; size: few; V: TRBV30; J: TRBJ2-1; DNA: TGTGCCTGGAGCTCAGGACTAGCGGGCGATGAGCAGTTCTTC; CDR3: CAWSSGLAGDEQFF
D: TRBD1; size: .; V: TRBV29-1; J: TRBJ1-1; DNA: TGCAGCGTTGGGGGGACAGTGAACACTGAAGCTTTCTTT; CDR3: CSVGGTVNTEAFF
D: TRBD1; size: many; V: TRBV11-2; J: TRBJ2-7; DNA: TGTGCCAGCAGTTCGCCCTCCGGGACAGGACACGAGCAGTACTTC; CDR3: CASSSPSGTGHEQYF
D: .; size: few; V: TRBV7-2; J: TRBJ1-1; DNA: TGTGCCAGCAGCTTAGCGGGGAGGACGAACACTGAAGCTTTCTTT; CDR3: CASSLAGRTNTEAFF
D: .; size: few; V: TRBV4-1; J: TRBJ1-4; DNA: TGCGCCAGCAGCCAAGGGGGGAGGGGTGGAAGCACTAATGAAAAACTGTTTTTT; CDR3: CASSQGGRGGSTNEKLFF
D: .; size: few; V: TRBV4-3; J: TRBJ2-1; DNA: TGCGCCAGCAGCCAAGAAGGAGCAAATGAGCAGTTCTTC; CDR3: CASSQEGANEQFF
D: TRBD1; size: .; V: TRBV5-1; J: TRBJ1-2; DNA: TGCGCCAGCAGCTCTGACAGGGGGCTGGGTGGCTACACCTTC; CDR3: CASSSDRGLGGYTF
D: .; size: few; V: TRBV30; J: TRBJ1-2; DNA: TGTGCCTGGAGTAAACAGGGAGACGGTGGCTACACCTTC; CDR3: CAWSKQGDGGYTF
D: TRBD1; size: few; V: TRBV6-5; J: TRBJ2-4; DNA: TGTGCCAGCAGCCCACCGGGACAGGGGGACATTCAGTACTTC; CDR3: CASSPPGQGDIQYF
D: .; size: few; V: TRBV7-8; J: TRBJ2-7; DNA: TGTGCCAGCAGCTTAAGGGGGACCTACGAGCAGTACTTC; CDR3: CASSLRGTYEQYF
D: TRBD2; size: few; V: TRBV6-5; J: TRBJ2-3; DNA: TGTGCCAGCACTTATAGCGGGGGGAGCACAGATACGCAGTATTTT; CDR3: CASTYSGGSTDTQYF
D: TRBD2; size: few; V: TRBV11-3; J: TRBJ2-5; DNA: TGTGCCAGCAGCACCCCGTGGAGCGGGGGGCCCCAAGAGACCCAGTACTTC; CDR3: CASSTPWSGGPQETQYF
D: .; size: few; V: TRBV7-2; J: TRBJ1-2; DNA: TGTGCCAGCACAAGCGGGGGGATACATGGCTACACCTTC; CDR3: CASTSGGIHGYTF
D: TRBD1; size: few; V: TRBV7-9; J: TRBJ2-5; DNA: TGTGCCAGCAGCTTATACGGGGACAGAGAGACCCAGTACTTC; CDR3: CASSLYGDRETQYF
D: .; size: .; V: TRBV27; J: TRBJ2-7; DNA: TGTGCCAGCAGTTCCCAGGGGCACGAGCAGTACTTC; CDR3: CASSSQGHEQYF
D: TRBD2; size: .; V: TRBV9; J: TRBJ2-5; DNA: TGTGCCAGCAGCGTCGGACTAGCGGGGGGGCCCGTGGAGACCCAGTACTTC; CDR3: CASSVGLAGGPVETQYF
D: .; size: .; V: TRBV12-5; J: TRBJ1-6; DNA: TGTGCTAGTGGTTTGGGGACAGCGAATTCACCCCTCCACTTT; CDR3: CASGLGTANSPLHF
D: TRBD1; size: .; V: TRBV6-6; J: TRBJ1-2; DNA: TGTGCCAGCATCTTACAGGGGGTCGACTATGGCTACACCTTC; CDR3: CASILQGVDYGYTF
D: .; size: few; V: TRBV7-9; J: TRBJ1-1; DNA: TGTGCCAGCAGCTCGAGCGGGGGGGCCACTGAAGCTTTCTTT; CDR3: CASSSSGGATEAFF
D: .; size: many; V: TRBV4-3; J: TRBJ2-2; DNA: TGCGCCAGCAGCCAAGACACGGGGGACACCGGGGAGCTGTTTTTT; CDR3: CASSQDTGDTGELFF
D: TRBD1; size: few; V: TRBV6-5; J: TRBJ1-1; DNA: TGTGCCAGCAGTGAGACAGGGAGTACTGAAGCTTTCTTT; CDR3: CASSETGSTEAFF
D: .; size: .; V: TRBV11-3; J: TRBJ2-5; DNA: TGTGCCAGCAGCCCCGACGGGACTGAAGTGGAGACCCAGTACTTC; CDR3: CASSPDGTEVETQYF
D: .; size: few; V: TRBV27; J: TRBJ2-1; DNA: TGTGCCAGCAGTCTCGATCCCGGGACAAATTACAATGAGCAGTTCTTC; CDR3: CASSLDPGTNYNEQFF
D: .; size: .; V: TRBV9; J: TRBJ1-1; DNA: TGTGCCAGCAGCGCCCGCGGCGGGGGCTTATCTGAAGCTTTCTTT; CDR3: CASSARGGGLSEAFF
D: TRBD1; size: once; V: TRBV5-1; J: TRBJ1-1; DNA: TGCGCCAGCAGCTTGCGGACAGGGGTCTTCTCTGAAGCTTTCTTT; CDR3: CASSLRTGVFSEAFF
D: .; size: .; V: TRBV5-1; J: TRBJ2-3; DNA: TGCGCCAGCGAAGGCGGGGGCGCAGATACGCAGTATTTT; CDR3: CASEGGGADTQYF
D: .; size: .; V: TRBV6-1; J: TRBJ1-6; DNA: TGTGCCAGCAGTGAACTGTCCTATAATTCACCCCTCCACTTT; CDR3: CASSELSYNSPLHF
D: .; size: .; V: TRBV4-3; J: TRBJ1-5; DNA: TGCGCCAGCAGCCAAGAAATGGTGACCTCGGGAAATCAGCCCCAGCATTTT; CDR3: CASSQEMVTSGNQPQHF
D: TRBD1; size: few; V: TRBV11-3; J: TRBJ1-1; DNA: TGTGCCAGCAGCTCAGGGGACAGCTTTAACACTGAAGCTTTCTTT; CDR3: CASSSGDSFNTEAFF
D: TRBD2; size: .; V: TRBV4-1; J: TRBJ2-1; DNA: TGCGCCAGCAGCCAATTACGGGGACTAGCGGGGGGGACGAATGAGCAGTTCTTC; CDR3: CASSQLRGLAGGTNEQFF
D: .; size: few; V: TRBV7-2; J: TRBJ1-2; DNA: TGTGCCAGCAGCCTCACAGGGTATGGCTACACCTTC; CDR3: CASSLTGYGYTF
D: .; size: few; V: TRBV6-6; J: TRBJ1-2; DNA: TGTGCCAGCGGATTGGGGCCAGAGTATGGCTACACCTTC; CDR3: CASGLGPEYGYTF
D: .; size: few; V: TRBV5-1; J: TRBJ1-6; DNA: TGCGCCAGCCGGAGCGGGGGAAGCTCCTATAATTCACCCCTCCACTTT; CDR3: CASRSGGSSYNSPLHF
D: TRBD1; size: .; V: TRBV6-5; J: TRBJ1-2; DNA: TGTGCCAGCAGGAACAGGGGAACGGGCTATGGCTACACCTTC; CDR3: CASRNRGTGYGYTF
D: .; size: few; V: TRBV19; J: TRBJ2-5; DNA: TGTGCCAGTAGTATGGGCAGGGTGGGAGAGACCCAGTACTTC; CDR3: CASSMGRVGETQYF
D: .; size: once; V: TRBV7-6; J: TRBJ2-1; DNA: TGTGCCAGCAGCGGAGGACAGAGCCTATACAATGAGCAGTTCTTC; CDR3: CASSGGQSLYNEQFF
D: TRBD1; size: few; V: TRBV7-6; J: TRBJ1-3; DNA: TGTGCCAGCAGTACAGGGGCCTCTGGAAACACCATATATTTT; CDR3: CASSTGASGNTIYF
D: TRBD2; size: .; V: TRBV19; J: TRBJ2-1; DNA: TGTGCCAGTAACGGGGCTAGCGGCACCTACAATGAGCAGTTCTTC; CDR3: CASNGASGTYNEQFF
D: .; size: .; V: TRBV28; J: TRBJ1-2; DNA: TGTGCCAGCAGATGGGGCAGGGCGAACTATGGCTACACCTTC; CDR3: CASRWGRANYGYTF
D: .; size: .; V: TRBV10-3; J: TRBJ1-2; DNA: TGTGCCATCAGTGGGGGCGGCGGCTACACCTTC; CDR3: CAISGGGGYTF
D: .; size: few; V: TRBV6-1; J: TRBJ2-3; DNA: TGTGCCAGCAGTAAGGACTACCAGAGCACAGATACGCAGTATTTT; CDR3: CASSKDYQSTDTQYF
D: TRBD2; size: many; V: TRBV5-8; J: TRBJ2-7; DNA: TGTGCCAGCAGCCAGGGACTAGCGGGGGGGAGCGAGCAGTACTTC; CDR3: CASSQGLAGGSEQYF
D: .; size: .; V: TRBV27; J: TRBJ1-5; DNA: TGTGCCAGCAGTTTGGCGACAAACGGCAATCAGCCCCAGCATTTT; CDR3: CASSLATNGNQPQHF
D: TRBD1; size: .; V: TRBV6-6; J: TRBJ2-7; DNA: TGTGCCAGCAGTGACAGGGTGAACGAGCAGTACTTC; CDR3: CASSDRVNEQYF
D: .; size: few; V: TRBV19; J: TRBJ1-2; DNA: TGTGCCAGTAGGGGGGTCGGGGGGAGCGGCTACACCTTC; CDR3: CASRGVGGSGYTF
D: TRBD1; size: .; V: TRBV19; J: TRBJ1-6; DNA: TGTGCCAGCACGGACAGGACAGGCAGAAATTCACCCCTCCACTTT; CDR3: CASTDRTGRNSPLHF
D: .; size: few; V: TRBV11-2; J: TRBJ1-2; DNA: TGTGCCAGCAGCTCCGTCCGGCGCCTCCCAGGGGGCTACACCTTC; CDR3: CASSSVRRLPGGYTF
D: TRBD1; size: .; V: TRBV7-8; J: TRBJ2-6; DNA: TGTGCCAGCAGCTTAGGCTGGACAGGAGACCTCTCTGGGGCCAACGTCCTGACTTTC; CDR3: CASSLGWTGDLSGANVLTF
D: TRBD1; size: few; V: TRBV7-2; J: TRBJ2-2; DNA: TGTGCCAGCAGCTCAAGGGCAGGGGGTATCAACGGGGAGCTGTTTTTT; CDR3: CASSSRAGGINGELFF